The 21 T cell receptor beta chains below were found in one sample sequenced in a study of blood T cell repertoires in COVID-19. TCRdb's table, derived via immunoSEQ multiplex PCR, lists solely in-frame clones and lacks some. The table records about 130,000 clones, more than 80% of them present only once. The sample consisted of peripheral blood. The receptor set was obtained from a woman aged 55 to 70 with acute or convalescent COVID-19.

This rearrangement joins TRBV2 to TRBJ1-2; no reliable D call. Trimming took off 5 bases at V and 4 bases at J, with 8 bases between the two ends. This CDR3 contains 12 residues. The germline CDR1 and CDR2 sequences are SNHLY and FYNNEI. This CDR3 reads CASSYGVYGYTF. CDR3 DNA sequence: TGTGCCAGCAGTTACGGGGTCTATGGCTACACCTTC.

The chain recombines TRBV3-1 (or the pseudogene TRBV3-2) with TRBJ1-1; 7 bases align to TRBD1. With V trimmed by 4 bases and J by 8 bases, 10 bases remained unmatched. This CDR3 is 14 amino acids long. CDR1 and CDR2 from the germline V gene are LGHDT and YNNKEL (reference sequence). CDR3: CASSLSQGWREAFF. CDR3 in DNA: TGTGCCAGCAGCCTTTCACAGGGGTGGCGCGAAGCTTTCTTT.

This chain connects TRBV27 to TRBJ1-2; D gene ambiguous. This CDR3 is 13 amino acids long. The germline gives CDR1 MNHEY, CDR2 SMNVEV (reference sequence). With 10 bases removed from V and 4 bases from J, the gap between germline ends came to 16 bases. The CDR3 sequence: CATARPGVYGYTF. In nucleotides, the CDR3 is TGTGCCACCGCGAGGCCCGGGGTCTATGGCTACACCTTC.

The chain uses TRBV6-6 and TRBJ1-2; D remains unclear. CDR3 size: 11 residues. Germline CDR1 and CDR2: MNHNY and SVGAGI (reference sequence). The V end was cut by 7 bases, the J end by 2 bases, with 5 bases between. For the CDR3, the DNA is TGTGCCAGCACCCAGAACTATGGCTACACCTTC. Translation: CASTQNYGYTF.

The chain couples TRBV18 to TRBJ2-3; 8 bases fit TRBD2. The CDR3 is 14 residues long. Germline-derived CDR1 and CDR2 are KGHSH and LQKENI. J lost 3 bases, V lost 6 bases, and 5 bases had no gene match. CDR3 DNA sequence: TGTGCCAGCTCGCGGGGGGAAAAAACAGATACGCAGTATTTT. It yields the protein CASSRGEKTDTQYF.

In DNA, the CDR3 is TGTGCCAGCAGCTTACGTGTGACAGGGGGCAACTCGGACACTGAAGCTTTCTTT. This codes for CASSLRVTGGNSDTEAFF. The chain links TRBV7-9 to TRBJ1-1; 10 bases fit TRBD1. This CDR3 has 18 residues. Germline-derived CDR1 and CDR2 are SEHNR and FQNEAQ (reference sequence). Trimming took 2 bases from V and 3 from J; bases not matched to a gene: 12.

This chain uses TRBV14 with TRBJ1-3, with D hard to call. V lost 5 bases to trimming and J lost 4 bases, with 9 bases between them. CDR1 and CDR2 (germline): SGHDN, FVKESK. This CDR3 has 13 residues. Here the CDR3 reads CASSGGFGNTIYF. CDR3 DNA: TGTGCCAGCAGCGGAGGGTTCGGAAACACCATATATTTT. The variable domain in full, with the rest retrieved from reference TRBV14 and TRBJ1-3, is EAGVTQFPSHSVIEKGQTVTLRCDPISGHDNLYWYRRVMGKEIKFLLHFVKESKQDESGMPNNRFLAERTGGTYSTLKVQPAELEDSGVYFCASSGGFGNTIYFGEGSWLTVV.

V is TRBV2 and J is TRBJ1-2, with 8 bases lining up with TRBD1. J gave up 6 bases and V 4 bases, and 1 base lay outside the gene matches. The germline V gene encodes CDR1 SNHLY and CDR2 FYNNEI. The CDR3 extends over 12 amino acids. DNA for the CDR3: TGTGCCAGCAGTGTACAGGGGGATGGCTACACCTTC. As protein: CASSVQGDGYTF.

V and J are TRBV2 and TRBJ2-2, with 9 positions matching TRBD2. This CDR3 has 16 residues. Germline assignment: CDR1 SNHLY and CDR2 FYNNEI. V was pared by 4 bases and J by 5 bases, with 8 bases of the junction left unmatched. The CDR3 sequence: CASSGALAGLTGELFF. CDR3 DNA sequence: TGTGCCAGCAGTGGAGCTCTAGCGGGGTTAACCGGGGAGCTGTTTTTT.

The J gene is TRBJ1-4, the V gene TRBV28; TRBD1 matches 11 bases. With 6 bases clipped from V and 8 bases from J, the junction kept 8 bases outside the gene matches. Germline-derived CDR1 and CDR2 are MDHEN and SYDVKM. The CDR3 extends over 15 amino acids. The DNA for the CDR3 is TGTGCCAGCAGAATACCGGGACAGGGGGAAGAAAAACTGTTTTTT. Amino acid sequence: CASRIPGQGEEKLFF.

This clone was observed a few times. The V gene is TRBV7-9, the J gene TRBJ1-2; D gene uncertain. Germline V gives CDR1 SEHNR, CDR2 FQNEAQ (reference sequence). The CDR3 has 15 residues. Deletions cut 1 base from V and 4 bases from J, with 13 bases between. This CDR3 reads CASSLEFRSGYGYTF. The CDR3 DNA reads TGTGCCAGCAGCTTAGAATTTCGGAGTGGCTATGGCTACACCTTC. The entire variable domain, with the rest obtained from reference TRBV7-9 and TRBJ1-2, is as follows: DTGVSQNPRHKITKRGQNVTFRCDPISEHNRLYWYRQTLGQGPEFLTYFQNEAQLEKSRLLSDRFSAERPKGSFSTLEIQRTEQGDSAMYLCASSLEFRSGYGYTFGSGTRLTVV.

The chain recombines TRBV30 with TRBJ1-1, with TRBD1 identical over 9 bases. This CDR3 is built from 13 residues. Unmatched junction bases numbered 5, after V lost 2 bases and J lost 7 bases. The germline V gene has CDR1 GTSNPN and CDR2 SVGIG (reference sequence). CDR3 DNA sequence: TGTGCCTGGAGTCCCCGGACAGGGGTTGAAGCTTTCTTT. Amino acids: CAWSPRTGVEAFF.

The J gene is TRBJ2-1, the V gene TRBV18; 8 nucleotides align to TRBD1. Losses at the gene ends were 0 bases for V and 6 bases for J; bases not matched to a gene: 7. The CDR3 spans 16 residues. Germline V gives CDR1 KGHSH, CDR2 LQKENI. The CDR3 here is CASSPPGQATANEQFF. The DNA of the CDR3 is TGTGCCAGCTCACCACCGGGACAGGCAACCGCCAATGAGCAGTTCTTC.

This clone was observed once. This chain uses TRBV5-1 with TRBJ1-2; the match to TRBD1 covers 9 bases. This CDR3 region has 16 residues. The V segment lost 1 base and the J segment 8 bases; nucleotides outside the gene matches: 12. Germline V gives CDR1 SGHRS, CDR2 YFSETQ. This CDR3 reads CASSLRTGESSGGYTF. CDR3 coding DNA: TGCGCCAGCAGCTTGAGGACAGGGGAGAGTTCGGGAGGCTACACCTTC.

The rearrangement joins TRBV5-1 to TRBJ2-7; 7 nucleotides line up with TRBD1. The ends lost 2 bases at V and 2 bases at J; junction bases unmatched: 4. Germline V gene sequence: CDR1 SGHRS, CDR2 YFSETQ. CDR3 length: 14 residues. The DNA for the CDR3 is TGCGCCAGCAGCTTAGGGGACAGCACCTACGAGCAGTACTTC. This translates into CASSLGDSTYEQYF.

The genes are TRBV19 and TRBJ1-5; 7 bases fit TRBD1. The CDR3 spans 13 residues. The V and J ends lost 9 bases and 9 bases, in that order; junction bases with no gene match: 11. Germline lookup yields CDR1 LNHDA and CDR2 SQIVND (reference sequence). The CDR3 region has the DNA TGTGCCAGCAACGACAGGGCACGGGGGCCCCAGCATTTT. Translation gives CASNDRARGPQHF.

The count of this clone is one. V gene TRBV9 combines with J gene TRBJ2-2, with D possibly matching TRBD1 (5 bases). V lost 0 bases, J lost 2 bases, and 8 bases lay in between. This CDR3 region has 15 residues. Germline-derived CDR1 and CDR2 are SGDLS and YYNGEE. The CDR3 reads CASSVEGYNTGELFF. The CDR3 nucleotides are TGTGCCAGCAGCGTAGAGGGGTATAACACCGGGGAGCTGTTTTTT.

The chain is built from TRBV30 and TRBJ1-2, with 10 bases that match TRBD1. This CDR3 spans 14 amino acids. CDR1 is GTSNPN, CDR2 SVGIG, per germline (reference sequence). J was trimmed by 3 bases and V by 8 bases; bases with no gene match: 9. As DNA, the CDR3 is TGTGCCCGCCTCTCTGGGACAGGGGACTATGGCTACACCTTC. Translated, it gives CARLSGTGDYGYTF.

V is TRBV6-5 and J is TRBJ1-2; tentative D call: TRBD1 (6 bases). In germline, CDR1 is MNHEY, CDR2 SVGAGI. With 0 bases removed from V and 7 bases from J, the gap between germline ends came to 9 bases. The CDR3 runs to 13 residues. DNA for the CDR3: TGTGCCAGCAGTTACTCGGGGGCGTTTGGCTACACCTTC. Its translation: CASSYSGAFGYTF.

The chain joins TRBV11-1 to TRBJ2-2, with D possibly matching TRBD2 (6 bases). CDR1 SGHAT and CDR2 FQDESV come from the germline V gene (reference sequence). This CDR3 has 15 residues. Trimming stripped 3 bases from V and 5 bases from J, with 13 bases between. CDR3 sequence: CASSFGGQWTGELFF. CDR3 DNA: TGTGCCAGCAGCTTCGGAGGGCAGTGGACCGGGGAGCTGTTTTTT. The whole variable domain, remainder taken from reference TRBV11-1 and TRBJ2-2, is EAEVAQSPRYKITEKSQAVAFWCDPISGHATLYWYRQILGQGPELLVQFQDESVVDDSQLPKDRFSAERLKGVDSTLKIQPAELGDSAMYLCASSFGGQWTGELFFGEGSRLTVL.

The CDR3 DNA follows: TGTGCCAGCGGCCGAGACTTGAACACTGAAGCTTTCTTT. This sequence encodes CASGRDLNTEAFF. This sequence joins TRBV11-2 and TRBJ1-1, with unresolved D. CDR1 is SGHAT, CDR2 FQNNGV, per germline. The germline V and J ends were trimmed by 8 bases and 0 bases, with 10 bases remaining between them. The CDR3 is 13 residues long.